One T cell receptor (beta chain) is described in this entry. This clonotype was counted ten times or more. Its antigen is still unknown. Per-base quality was not reported, and no clone a single base away is much larger than it. The data stem from a study of CD4 and CD8 cells across lung adenocarcinoma regions (dated by TCRdb to the late 2010s). The study in broad terms: The study examined intratumor heterogeneity of the T cell receptor repertoire by comparing tumor centers with tumor margins.

Trimmed from V: 6 bases; trimmed from J: 6 bases; junction bases lacking a gene match: 11. The germline V gene yields ENHRY for CDR1 and SYGVKD for CDR2. The CDR3 covers 15 residues, taking in both the cysteine and the phenylalanine. Only the CDR3 DNA is retained, 45 bases long and in frame from the first base. The protocol used for the library was PCR. The sequencing machine was a HiSeq X Ten. TCRdb reran the public reads through fastp at Q25 and MiXCR, keeping productive beta chains. Each CDR3 protein gets just one entry, which takes the most common genes and DNA from the rows behind it. Present in this sample are around 25,000 distinct CDR3 sequences, over 40% of which were seen just once. The ten largest clones add up to about a fifth of the sample. Patients with localized lung adenocarcinoma, a subtype of non-small cell lung cancer, were used as donors. The centers of localized lung adenocarcinomas were where the samples came from. For TCR repertoire analysis, CD4+ T cells from tumor tissue were profiled apart from CD8+ T cells.

This receptor chain uses TRBV10-3 and TRBJ1-2; 9 central bases correspond to TRBD1. This receptor was obtained from a male donor with lung adenocarcinoma. The CD4 and CD8 labels of this study may be unreliable. The sequenced sample was CD4+ T cells from the center of a lung tumor. Sample cell subset or site, as interpreted from the label and publication: tumor center region. The DNA sequence is as follows: TGTGCCATCAGACCTTGGACAGGGGTAAAGGATGGCTACACCTTC. Its translation reads: CAIRPWTGVKDGYTF.